Presented here are 28 T cell receptor beta chains from one specimen sequenced in a study of control samples from healthy donors and cancer patients. Method: immunoSEQ multiplex PCR; TCRdb's copy keeps in-frame clones and lacks some. The sample shows 50,000 to 65,000 clones, around 90% of them seen only once. Sequencing used PBMCs. These receptors all come from a young man with colorectal cancer.

This chain joins TRBV5-1 and TRBJ2-7, with D perhaps assigned TRBD1 or TRBD2 (5 bases each). CDR1 and CDR2 from the germline V gene are SGHRS and YFSETQ. V lost 4 bases to trimming and J lost 1 base, with 9 bases between them. The CDR3 runs 13 residues. Here the CDR3 DNA reads TGCGCCAGCAGCCGGGACCGGTCCTACGAGCAGTACTTC. Translating it yields CASSRDRSYEQYF. Combining the CDR3 with reference TRBV5-1 and TRBJ2-7 gives the whole variable domain KAGVTQTPRYLIKTRGQQVTLSCSPISGHRSVSWYQQTPGQGLQFLFEYFSETQRNKGNFPGRFSGRQFSNSRSEMNVSTLELGDSALYLCASSRDRSYEQYFGPGTRLTVT.

This clone was counted only a few times. The rearrangement links TRBV5-4 to TRBJ2-7; 7 nucleotides match TRBD1. The germline CDR1 and CDR2 sequences are SGHNT and YYREEE (reference sequence). CDR3 size: 16 residues. J was trimmed by 2 bases and V by 2 bases; bases with no gene match: 10. The CDR3 DNA follows: TGTGCCAGCAGCTTTGGTGCGAGACAGGGAACCTACGAGCAGTACTTC. Protein sequence: CASSFGARQGTYEQYF.

The gene calls are TRBV9 and TRBJ2-3; D is uncertain. Germline V lookup: CDR1 SGDLS, CDR2 YYNGEE. V was clipped by 0 bases and J by 0 bases, with 8 bases between them. The CDR3 has 15 residues. The CDR3 region has the DNA TGTGCCAGCAGCGTAGCACCCACAAGCACAGATACGCAGTATTTT. Protein product: CASSVAPTSTDTQYF.

V usage is TRBV11-2 and J usage is TRBJ2-3; 11 nucleotides align to TRBD2. The J segment lost 2 bases and the V segment lost 2 bases, leaving 6 bases of the junction unmatched. Germline assignment: CDR1 SGHAT and CDR2 FQNNGV. CDR3 length: 17 amino acids. DNA for the CDR3: TGTGCCAGCAGCTTAAGGGCTAGCGGGGGGAACACAGATACGCAGTATTTT. This translates into CASSLRASGGNTDTQYF.

This sequence joins TRBV7-2 and TRBJ2-7, with D perhaps given as TRBD1 or TRBD2 (6 bases each). The CDR3 length is 14 residues. V lost 10 bases, J lost 6 bases, and 22 bases lay in between. Germline V gene lookup returns CDR1 SGHTA and CDR2 FQGNSA. CDR3 protein: CATPTTGASGEQYV. As DNA, the CDR3 is TGTGCCACCCCAACGACGGGGGCTTCCGGCGAGCAGTACGTC.

The chain recombines TRBV25-1 with TRBJ1-6; no reliable D call. V lost 8 bases, J lost 10 bases, and 18 bases lay in between. Per germline, CDR1 MGHDK and CDR2 SYGVNS. The CDR3 loop spans 14 amino acids. Written as DNA, the CDR3 is TGTGCCAGCTCCTTCACGGGAATAAACTCACCCCTCCACTTT. Amino acid sequence: CASSFTGINSPLHF.

This chain connects TRBV7-8 to TRBJ1-2, with TRBD1 matching 10 bases. There are 14 residues in the CDR3. Germline lookup yields CDR1 SGHVS and CDR2 FQNEAQ. With 5 bases clipped from V and 8 bases from J, the junction kept 8 bases outside the gene matches. This CDR3 is CASSPRQGAGGYTF. The CDR3, as DNA: TGTGCCAGCAGCCCGCGACAGGGGGCGGGCGGCTACACCTTC.

V gene TRBV20-1 combines with J gene TRBJ1-1; D is uncertain. The CDR3 has 10 residues. The germline V and J ends were trimmed by 0 bases and 10 bases, with 6 bases remaining between them. Germline V CDR1 and CDR2: DFQATT, SNEGSKA (reference sequence). In DNA, the CDR3 is TGCAGTGCTAGAGATTCCGGAGCTTTCTTT. Its translation is CSARDSGAFF.

The chain couples TRBV10-3 to TRBJ2-4, with D perhaps matching TRBD1 (6 bases). The CDR3 is made up of 12 amino acids. Germline CDR1 reads ENHRY; CDR2 reads SYGVKD. V lost 3 bases, J lost 12 bases, and 12 bases lay in between. The CDR3 loop is CAISESQGNQYF. The DNA for the CDR3 is TGTGCCATCAGTGAATCCCAGGGGAATCAGTACTTC.

This clone turned up a few times. The sample holds other DNA sequences that translate to the same CDR3. The rearrangement links TRBV6-6 to TRBJ1-6; D not certain. This CDR3 has 12 amino acids. Germline V CDR1 and CDR2: MNHNY, SVGAGI (reference sequence). Trimming left V 3 bases short and J 8 bases short, with 5 bases between. The CDR3 DNA reads TGTGCCAGCAGTTATGTTGATTCACCCCTCCACTTT. Protein product: CASSYVDSPLHF.

The chain recombines TRBV9 with TRBJ1-2; 11 nucleotides line up with TRBD1. The germline CDR1 and CDR2 sequences are SGDLS and YYNGEE. V lost 7 bases and J lost 8; bases outside the gene matches: 7. The CDR3 is 13 amino acids. The CDR3 loop is CASGGQGAWGYTF. The CDR3 DNA reads as TGTGCCAGCGGCGGACAGGGGGCTTGGGGCTACACCTTC.

A word on this clone: Other DNA sequences in the sample encode the same CDR3. The chain is built from TRBV7-9 and TRBJ1-4; TRBD1 agrees at 9 bases. Germline-derived CDR1 and CDR2 are SEHNR and FQNEAQ (reference sequence). J was trimmed by 8 bases and V by 3 bases; bases with no gene match: 4. This CDR3 is built from 14 residues. The CDR3 spells CASSLGQGNEKLFF. CDR3 in DNA: TGTGCCAGCAGCTTGGGACAGGGTAACGAAAAACTGTTTTTT.

This chain uses TRBV2 with TRBJ1-2; D is unclear. Trimming took off 2 bases at V and 1 base at J, with 8 bases between the two ends. Germline V lookup: CDR1 SNHLY, CDR2 FYNNEI. This CDR3 spans 14 amino acids. CDR3 in amino acids: CASSERPVNYGYTF. DNA for the CDR3: TGTGCCAGCAGTGAACGCCCAGTTAACTATGGCTACACCTTC.

V gene TRBV6-5 combines with J gene TRBJ2-1; D remains unclear. The CDR3 sequence is 14 residues long. With 0 bases removed from V and 6 bases from J, the gap between germline ends came to 9 bases. CDR1 is MNHEY, CDR2 SVGAGI, per germline. Here the CDR3 DNA reads TGTGCCAGCAGTTACTCTAGGTTAACCAATGAGCAGTTCTTC. It is translated as CASSYSRLTNEQFF.

The J gene is TRBJ2-6, the V gene TRBV7-9; either TRBD1 or TRBD2 may fit D (5 bases each). The V and J ends lost 5 bases and 4 bases respectively, with 24 bases between them. The CDR3 extends over 19 amino acids. CDR1 is SEHNR, CDR2 FQNEAQ, per germline (reference sequence). DNA of the CDR3: TGTGCCAGCAGCCCATTGAGCGGACACCCCATAGTAGGGGCCAACGTCCTGACTTTC. Translation gives CASSPLSGHPIVGANVLTF.

This rearrangement joins TRBV19 to TRBJ1-5; unclear D gene. Trimming stripped 4 bases from V and 0 bases from J, with 4 bases between. This CDR3 has 13 amino acids. The germline V gene has CDR1 LNHDA and CDR2 SQIVND (reference sequence). CDR3 region: CASSKDSNQPQHF. CDR3 bases: TGTGCCAGTAGTAAAGATAGCAATCAGCCCCAGCATTTT.

The genes are TRBV5-4 and TRBJ2-1; 13 nucleotides match TRBD2. The CDR3 is 16 amino acids. Germline V gene sequence: CDR1 SGHNT, CDR2 YYREEE (reference sequence). V was clipped by 4 bases and J by 2 bases; unmatched bases: 3. Here the CDR3 DNA reads TGTGCCAGCAGCCGGACTAGCGGGGGAGCCTACAATGAGCAGTTCTTC. Translated: CASSRTSGGAYNEQFF.

The J gene is TRBJ2-6, the V gene TRBV18; 9 bases agree with TRBD1. V was pared by 4 bases and J by 0 bases, with 7 bases of the junction left unmatched. The germline gives CDR1 KGHSH, CDR2 LQKENI. The length of the CDR3 is 18 residues. CDR3 sequence: CASSQTGTGISGANVLTF. Here the CDR3 DNA reads TGTGCCAGCTCACAAACCGGGACAGGGATCTCTGGGGCCAACGTCCTGACTTTC.

This sequence joins TRBV19 and TRBJ2-1; D not resolved. The length of the CDR3 is 11 residues. Germline CDR1 LNHDA, CDR2 SQIVND (reference sequence). V was trimmed by 10 bases and J by 5 bases, leaving 9 bases between them. The CDR3 DNA reads as TGTGCCACTACTTGGGACAATGAGCAGTTCTTC. Its translation: CATTWDNEQFF.

V and J are TRBV2 and TRBJ1-1; D is uncertain. The CDR3 extends over 14 amino acids. Germline V gene sequence: CDR1 SNHLY, CDR2 FYNNEI. The V and J ends lost 5 bases and 0 bases respectively, with 10 bases between them. For the CDR3, the DNA is TGTGCCAGCAGTCCAAACTCTTTGAACACTGAAGCTTTCTTT. Protein: CASSPNSLNTEAFF.

The chain uses TRBV6-4 and TRBJ2-1; 14 bases match TRBD2. Germline assignment: CDR1 MRHNA and CDR2 SNTAGT. The CDR3 consists of 15 residues. Trimming cost V 5 bases and J 6 bases; bases outside gene matches: 3. CDR3 protein: CASSPGLAGANEQFF. The CDR3, as DNA: TGTGCCAGCAGTCCGGGACTAGCGGGGGCCAATGAGCAGTTCTTC.

The rearrangement links TRBV4-2 to TRBJ2-3, with 7 bases fitting TRBD2. Germline V gene data show CDR1 as LGHNA and CDR2 as YNFKEQ. After removal of 1 base from V and 2 bases from J, the junction contained 9 bases not matched to a gene. The CDR3 sequence is 17 residues long. CDR3 residues: CASSQGNRGGLTDTQYF. DNA for the CDR3: TGTGCCAGCAGCCAAGGGAATCGCGGGGGACTCACAGATACGCAGTATTTT.

The rearrangement uses TRBV12-3 or TRBV12-4 and TRBJ1-1; tentatively, D is TRBD1 (6 bases). Trimming left V 5 bases short and J 7 bases short, with 11 bases between. This CDR3 is built from 12 residues. CDR3: CASSQSGVEAFF. Written as DNA, the CDR3 is TGTGCCAGCAGTCAATCAGGGGTTGAAGCTTTCTTT.

The chain carries TRBV7-6 and TRBJ1-1, with D possibly matching TRBD1 (6 bases). Germline assignment: CDR1 SGHVS and CDR2 FNYEAQ. Trimming pared 1 base from V and 1 base from J, leaving 10 bases between. The CDR3 length is 15 residues. The CDR3 bases are TGTGCCAGCAGCTTAGGTAGAGGGGGGAACACTGAAGCTTTCTTT. It codes for CASSLGRGGNTEAFF.

The V call is TRBV6-2 or TRBV6-3, the J call TRBJ2-2, with a possible D match to TRBD1 (5 bases). The germline V gene has CDR1 MNHEY and CDR2 SVGEGT. This CDR3 is built from 15 residues. V was trimmed by 4 bases and J by 3 bases, leaving 12 bases between them. In DNA form, the CDR3 reads TGTGCCAGCAGTTTAGAAGGGGCGCACACCGGGGAGCTGTTTTTT. It translates to CASSLEGAHTGELFF.

The chain combines TRBV7-2 with TRBJ1-6; D not resolved. CDR3 length: 13 residues. V shed 5 bases and J shed 16 bases, with 18 bases lying between them. Germline CDR1 and CDR2: SGHTA and FQGNSA. CDR3 in DNA: TGTGCCAGCAGCCCGACCTTTGGACCCCCTCTCCACTTT. This gives the protein CASSPTFGPPLHF.

This chain uses TRBV18 with TRBJ1-3; the D gene is possibly TRBD1 (6 bases). The V end was cut by 3 bases, the J end by 2 bases, with 14 bases between. Germline V lookup: CDR1 KGHSH, CDR2 LQKENI. The CDR3 has 16 residues. CDR3 loop: CASSPIPGQTGNTIYF. CDR3 DNA sequence: TGTGCCAGCTCACCCATACCCGGACAGACTGGAAACACCATATATTTT.

The chain carries TRBV29-1 and TRBJ1-1, with 7 bases matching TRBD1. After removal of 6 bases from V and 4 bases from J, the junction contained 8 bases not matched to a gene. CDR1 is SQVTM, CDR2 ANQGSEA, per germline. This CDR3 spans 13 amino acids. DNA of the CDR3: TGCAGCGTGACTGACAGGGTTTTCACTGAAGCTTTCTTT. It translates to CSVTDRVFTEAFF.